This T cell receptor beta chain is drawn from a study of CXCR3-negative and CXCR3-positive naive CD8 T cells. Points on this clonotype: What it binds is not known.

Study-level findings and limits: Both naive subsets showed comparably high diversity, and memory CD8+ cells showed much lower diversity.

The length of the CDR3 is 13 residues. Germline V gives CDR1 MNHEY, CDR2 SVGEGT. Libraries were UMI-labeled 5' RACE TRB cDNA. TCRdb re-called the 5' RACE reads, yielding one record per CDR3 amino acid sequence without DNA. Its clone listing holds approximately 83,000 distinct CDR3 sequences. V and J are TRBV6-2 or TRBV6-3 and TRBJ2-2. The receptor was derived from a human donor in good health. Some clones in this sample may be carry-over from other donors' samples. The sequencing input was naive CXCR3- CD8+ T cells from blood. Sample subset: CD45RO-CCR7+CD27+CD95- naive CD8+ T cells lacking CXCR3 (TNR3-). The CDR3 loop is CASSYRDTGELFF.